The TCR beta chain under discussion was sequenced for a study of cytomegalovirus exposure and HLA in healthy donors. Whole-study findings and limits: A later analysis by the authors found several of the most significant clusters apparently linked to common viral pathogens. Roughly uniform sequencing depth across donors was assumed, possibly incorrectly.

The study ran its PCR with 60 Vbeta and 13 Jbeta primers. Assay: immunoSEQ multiplex PCR; the TCRdb copy retains only in-frame clones and omits some. The sample includes some 120,000 clones, 76% of them seen just once. Trimming removed 7 bases from V and 3 bases from J; junction bases left unmatched: 3. Germline V gene lookup returns CDR1 SNHLY and CDR2 FYNNEI. The CDR3 sequence is 13 residues long. Notes on this clone: Its specificity is not known.

The receptor was derived from a man in his fifties or sixties in good health and CMV-seronegative. Input material: PBMCs. The chain employs TRBV2 and TRBJ2-3; 8 bases match TRBD1. DNA of the CDR3: TGTGCCAGCAAGGACAGGGCTACAGATACGCAGTATTTT. This gives the protein CASKDRATDTQYF.